This T cell receptor beta chain comes out of a study of T cells in localized non-small cell lung cancer. Data came from immunoSEQ multiplex PCR; TCRdb stores just in-frame clones and leaves some out. Of roughly 3,000 clones in the sample, approximately 25% were seen once. The V gene's germline CDR1 is SQVTM and CDR2 ANQGSEA. Losses at the gene ends were 3 bases for V and 5 bases for J; bases not matched to a gene: 6. The CDR3 totals 13 residues. Overall study findings and caveats: Exceeding tumor, uninvolved adjacent lung had the highest T cell clonality. A median around 57 of the top 100 tumor clones appeared in adjacent lung. Greater T cell density in blood accompanied longer overall survival. Because researchers sequenced only one region of the tumor, heterogeneity is still possible.

Of note for this clone: As yet, its antigen is unknown.

V and J are TRBV29-1 and TRBJ1-2; TRBD1 matches at 7 bases. Sequencing used lung tumor tissue, obtained before any cancer treatment. The receptor was derived from a man aged 40 to 69 with stage I squamous cell lung carcinoma. The CDR3 spells CSVERGLGYGYTF. The CDR3 nucleotides read TGCAGCGTTGAGAGGGGGCTTGGGTATGGCTACACCTTC.